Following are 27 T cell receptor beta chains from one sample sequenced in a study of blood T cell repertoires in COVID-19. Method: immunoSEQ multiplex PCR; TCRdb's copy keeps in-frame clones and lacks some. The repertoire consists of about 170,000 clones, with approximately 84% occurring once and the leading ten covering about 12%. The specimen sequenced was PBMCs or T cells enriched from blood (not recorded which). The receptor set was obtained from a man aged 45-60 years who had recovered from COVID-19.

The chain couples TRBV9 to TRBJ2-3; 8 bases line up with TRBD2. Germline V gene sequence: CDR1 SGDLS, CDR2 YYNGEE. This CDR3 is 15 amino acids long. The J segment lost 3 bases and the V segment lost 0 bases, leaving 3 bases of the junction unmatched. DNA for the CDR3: TGTGCCAGCAGCGTAGCGGGGGGGCAAACAGATACGCAGTATTTT. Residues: CASSVAGGQTDTQYF.

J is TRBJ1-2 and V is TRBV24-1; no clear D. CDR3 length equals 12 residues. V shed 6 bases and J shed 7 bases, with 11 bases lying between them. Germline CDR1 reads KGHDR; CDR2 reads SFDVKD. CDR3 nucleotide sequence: TGTGCCACCAGTACAACCTCGGGTGGCTACACCTTC. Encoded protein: CATSTTSGGYTF.

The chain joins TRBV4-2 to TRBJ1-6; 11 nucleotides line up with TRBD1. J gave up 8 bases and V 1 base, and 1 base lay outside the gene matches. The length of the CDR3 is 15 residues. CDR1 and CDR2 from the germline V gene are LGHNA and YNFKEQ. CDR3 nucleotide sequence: TGTGCCAGCAGCCAAGCGGGACAGGGGGATTCACCCCTCCACTTT. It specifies CASSQAGQGDSPLHF.

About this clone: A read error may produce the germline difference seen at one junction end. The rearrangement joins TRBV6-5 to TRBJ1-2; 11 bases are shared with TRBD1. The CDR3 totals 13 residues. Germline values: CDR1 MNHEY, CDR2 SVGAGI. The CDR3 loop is CASSTGTGGGYAF. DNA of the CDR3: TGTGCCAGCAGCACAGGGACAGGGGGTGGCTACGCCTTC.

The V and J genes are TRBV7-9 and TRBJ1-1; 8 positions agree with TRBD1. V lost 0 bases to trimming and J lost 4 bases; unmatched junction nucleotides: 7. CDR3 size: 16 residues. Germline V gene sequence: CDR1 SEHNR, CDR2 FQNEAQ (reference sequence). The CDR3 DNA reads TGTGCCAGCAGCTTAGCATCCCCCACAGGGGGCACTGAAGCTTTCTTT. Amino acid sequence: CASSLASPTGGTEAFF.

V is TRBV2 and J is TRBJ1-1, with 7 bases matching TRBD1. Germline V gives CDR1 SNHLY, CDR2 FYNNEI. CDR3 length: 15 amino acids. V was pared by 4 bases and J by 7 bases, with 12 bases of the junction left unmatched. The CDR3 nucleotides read TGTGCCAGCAGTGCCCAGAAGGGACAGACAATTGAAGCTTTCTTT. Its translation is CASSAQKGQTIEAFF.

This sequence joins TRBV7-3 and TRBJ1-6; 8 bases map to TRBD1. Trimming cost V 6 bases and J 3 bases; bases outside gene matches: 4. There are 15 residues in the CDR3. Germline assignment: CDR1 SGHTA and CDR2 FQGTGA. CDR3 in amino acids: CASSPGQGYNSPLHF. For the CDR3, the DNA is TGTGCCAGCAGTCCCGGACAGGGCTATAATTCACCCCTCCACTTT.

The CDR3 coding sequence is TGTGCCAGCAGTCCCATGGGGACAGGAACTAGCAATCAGCCCCAGCATTTT. Translating gives CASSPMGTGTSNQPQHF. The rearrangement links TRBV28 to TRBJ1-5; 8 bases line up with TRBD1. Per the germline V gene, CDR1 is MDHEN and CDR2 is SYDVKM. CDR3 length equals 17 residues. V trimming: 5 bases; J trimming: 0 bases; junction bases outside the gene matches: 9.

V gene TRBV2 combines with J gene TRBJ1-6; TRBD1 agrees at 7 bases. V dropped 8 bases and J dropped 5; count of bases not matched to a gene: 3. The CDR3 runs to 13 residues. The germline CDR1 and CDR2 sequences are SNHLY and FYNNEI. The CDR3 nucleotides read TGTGCCAGCCGGGACAGAGATAATTCACCCCTCCACTTT. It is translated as CASRDRDNSPLHF.

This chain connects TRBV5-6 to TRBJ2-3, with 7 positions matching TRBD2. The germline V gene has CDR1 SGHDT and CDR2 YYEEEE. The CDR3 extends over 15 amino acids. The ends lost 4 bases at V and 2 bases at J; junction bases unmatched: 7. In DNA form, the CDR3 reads TGTGCCAGCAGCCACGCGGGGGAAAACACAGATACGCAGTATTTT. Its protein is CASSHAGENTDTQYF.

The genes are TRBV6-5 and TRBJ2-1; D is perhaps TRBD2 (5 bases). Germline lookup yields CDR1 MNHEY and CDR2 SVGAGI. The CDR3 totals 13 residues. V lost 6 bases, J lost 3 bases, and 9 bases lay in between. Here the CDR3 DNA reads TGTGCCAGCAGAGGGAGCGGCTACAATGAGCAGTTCTTC. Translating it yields CASRGSGYNEQFF.

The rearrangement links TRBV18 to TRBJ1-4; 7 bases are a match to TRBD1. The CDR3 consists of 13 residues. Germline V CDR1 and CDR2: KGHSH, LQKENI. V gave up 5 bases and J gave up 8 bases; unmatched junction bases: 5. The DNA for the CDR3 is TGTGCCAGCTCAGGGACAGTAAGCGAAAAACTGTTTTTT. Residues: CASSGTVSEKLFF. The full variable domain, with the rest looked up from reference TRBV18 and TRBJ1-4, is NAGVMQNPRHLVRRRGQEARLRCSPMKGHSHVYWYRQLPEEGLKFMVYLQKENIIDESGMPKERFSAEFPKEGPSILRIQQVVRGDSAAYFCASSGTVSEKLFFGSGTQLSVL.

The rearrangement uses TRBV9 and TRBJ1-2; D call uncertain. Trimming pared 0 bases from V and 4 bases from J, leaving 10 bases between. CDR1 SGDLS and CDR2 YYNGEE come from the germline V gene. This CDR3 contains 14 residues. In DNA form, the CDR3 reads TGTGCCAGCAGCGTAGAAATGGGGAGCTATGGCTACACCTTC. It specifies CASSVEMGSYGYTF.

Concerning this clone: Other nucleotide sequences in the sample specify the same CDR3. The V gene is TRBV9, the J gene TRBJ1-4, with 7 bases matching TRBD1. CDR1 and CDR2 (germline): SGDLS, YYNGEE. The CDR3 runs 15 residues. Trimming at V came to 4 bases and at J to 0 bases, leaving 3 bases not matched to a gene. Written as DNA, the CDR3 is TGTGCCAGCAGCAGTACAGGGGCAACTAATGAAAAACTGTTTTTT. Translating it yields CASSSTGATNEKLFF.

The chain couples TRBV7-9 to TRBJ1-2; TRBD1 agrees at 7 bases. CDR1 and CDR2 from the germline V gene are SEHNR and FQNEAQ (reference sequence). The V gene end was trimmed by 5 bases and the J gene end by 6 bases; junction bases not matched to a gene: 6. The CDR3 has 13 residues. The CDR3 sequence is CASSPTGVNGYTF. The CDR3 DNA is TGTGCCAGCAGCCCTACAGGGGTTAATGGCTACACCTTC.

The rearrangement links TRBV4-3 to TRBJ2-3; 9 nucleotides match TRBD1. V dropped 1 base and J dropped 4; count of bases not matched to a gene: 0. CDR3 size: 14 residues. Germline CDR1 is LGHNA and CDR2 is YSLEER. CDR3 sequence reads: CASSQGTGADTQYF. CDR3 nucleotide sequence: TGCGCCAGCAGCCAAGGGACAGGGGCAGATACGCAGTATTTT.

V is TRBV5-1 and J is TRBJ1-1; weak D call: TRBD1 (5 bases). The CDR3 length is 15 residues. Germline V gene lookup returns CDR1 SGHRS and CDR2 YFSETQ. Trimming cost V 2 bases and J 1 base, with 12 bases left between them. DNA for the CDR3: TGCGCCAGCAGCTTTAGGGGCGGTACGAACACTGAAGCTTTCTTT. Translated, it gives CASSFRGGTNTEAFF. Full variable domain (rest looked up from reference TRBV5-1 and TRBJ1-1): KAGVTQTPRYLIKTRGQQVTLSCSPISGHRSVSWYQQTPGQGLQFLFEYFSETQRNKGNFPGRFSGRQFSNSRSEMNVSTLELGDSALYLCASSFRGGTNTEAFFGQGTRLTVV.

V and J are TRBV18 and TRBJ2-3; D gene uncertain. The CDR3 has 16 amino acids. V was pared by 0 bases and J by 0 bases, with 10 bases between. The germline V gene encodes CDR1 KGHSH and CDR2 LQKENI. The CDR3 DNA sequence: TGTGCCAGCTCACCACCTTACTCCCCTAGCACAGATACGCAGTATTTT. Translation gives CASSPPYSPSTDTQYF.

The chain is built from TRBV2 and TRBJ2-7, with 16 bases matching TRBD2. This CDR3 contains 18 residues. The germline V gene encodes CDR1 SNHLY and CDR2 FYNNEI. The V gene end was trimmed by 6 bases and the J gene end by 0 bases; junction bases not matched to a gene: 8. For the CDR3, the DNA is TGTGCCAGCAGACCCCCGGGACTAGCGGGGGGGAGCTCCTACGAGCAGTACTTC. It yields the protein CASRPPGLAGGSSYEQYF.

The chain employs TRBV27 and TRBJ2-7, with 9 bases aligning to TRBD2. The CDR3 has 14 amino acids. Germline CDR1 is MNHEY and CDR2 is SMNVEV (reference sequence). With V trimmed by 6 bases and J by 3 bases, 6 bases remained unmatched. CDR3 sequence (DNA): TGTGCCAGCAGACGAAGCGGGAGGAACTACGAGCAGTACTTC. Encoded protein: CASRRSGRNYEQYF.

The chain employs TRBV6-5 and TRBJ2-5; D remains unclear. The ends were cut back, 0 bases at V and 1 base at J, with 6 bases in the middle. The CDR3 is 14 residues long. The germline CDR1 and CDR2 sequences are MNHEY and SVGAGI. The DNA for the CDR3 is TGTGCCAGCAGTTACTCTAGATTCCAAGAGACCCAGTACTTC. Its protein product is CASSYSRFQETQYF.

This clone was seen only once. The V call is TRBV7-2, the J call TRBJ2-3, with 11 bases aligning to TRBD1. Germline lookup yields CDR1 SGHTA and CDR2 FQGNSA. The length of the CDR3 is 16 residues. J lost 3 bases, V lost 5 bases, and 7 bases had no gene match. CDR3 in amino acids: CASSPGQGDVTDTQYF. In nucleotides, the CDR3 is TGTGCCAGCAGCCCGGGACAGGGGGATGTTACAGATACGCAGTATTTT.

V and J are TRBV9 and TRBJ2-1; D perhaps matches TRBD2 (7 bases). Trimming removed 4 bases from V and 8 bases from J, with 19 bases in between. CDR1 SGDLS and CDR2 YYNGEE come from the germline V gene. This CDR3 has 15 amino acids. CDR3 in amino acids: CASSPVGGARDEQFF. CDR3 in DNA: TGTGCCAGCAGCCCGGTGGGGGGGGCGAGGGATGAGCAGTTCTTC. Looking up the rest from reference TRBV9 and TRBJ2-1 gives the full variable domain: DSGVTQTPKHLITATGQRVTLRCSPRSGDLSVYWYQQSLDQGLQFLIQYYNGEERAKGNILERFSAQQFPDLHSELNLSSLELGDSALYFCASSPVGGARDEQFFGPGTRLTVL.

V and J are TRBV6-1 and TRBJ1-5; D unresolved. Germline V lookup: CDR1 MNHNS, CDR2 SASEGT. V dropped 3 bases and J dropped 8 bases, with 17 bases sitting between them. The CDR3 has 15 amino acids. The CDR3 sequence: CASSDSISPNEPQHF. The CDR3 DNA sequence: TGTGCCAGCAGTGATTCTATTTCGCCGAATGAGCCCCAGCATTTT.

CDR3 loop: CASSQPGTGKYEQYF. CDR3 sequence (DNA): TGCGCCAGCAGTCAACCCGGGACAGGGAAATACGAGCAGTACTTC. The chain carries TRBV23-1 and TRBJ2-7; 9 bases fit TRBD1. TRBV23-1 is an ORF; its function is uncertain. This CDR3 spans 15 amino acids. J gave up 4 bases and V 2 bases, and 6 bases lay outside the gene matches.

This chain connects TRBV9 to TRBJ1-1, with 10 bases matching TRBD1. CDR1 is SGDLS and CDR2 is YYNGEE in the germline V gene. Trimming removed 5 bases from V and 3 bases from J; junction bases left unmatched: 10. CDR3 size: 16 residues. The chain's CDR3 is CASSSGTGVLDTEAFF. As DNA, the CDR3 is TGTGCCAGCAGTTCCGGGACAGGGGTGTTGGACACTGAAGCTTTCTTT.

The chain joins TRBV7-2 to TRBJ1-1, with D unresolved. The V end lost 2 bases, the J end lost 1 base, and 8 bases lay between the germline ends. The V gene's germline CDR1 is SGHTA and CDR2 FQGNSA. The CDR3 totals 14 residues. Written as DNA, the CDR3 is TGTGCCAGCAGCTTAAAACGACAGAACACTGAAGCTTTCTTT. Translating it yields CASSLKRQNTEAFF.